One sample yielded the 17 T cell receptor beta chains listed below, sequenced in a study of T cells in Graves' hyperthyroidism and ophthalmopathy. What was amplified from RNA transcripts were TCR beta CDR3 regions. The HTBI primer set was used in a first-round RT-PCR of the TCR CDR3. MiXCR was run by TCRdb on the multiplex PCR reads, yielding one entry per CDR3 protein. The sample holds about 770,000 distinct CDR3 sequences, around a sixth seen once. Sequencing input: blood. The receptor source for this set is a woman aged 50 to 60 with Graves' hyperthyroidism that later progressed to Graves' ophthalmopathy.

This clonotype was counted many times. The V call is TRBV20-1, the J call TRBJ1-2; D is possibly TRBD1 (5 bases). This CDR3 contains 14 residues. V was clipped by 2 bases and J by 6 bases, with 16 bases between them. Germline CDR1 reads DFQATT; CDR2 reads SNEGSKA (reference sequence). The CDR3 region is CSARLRGRRDGYTF. The CDR3 DNA reads as TGCAGTGCTAGACTTCGGGGACGTCGGGATGGCTACACCTTC.

This clonotype was picked up many times. The chain employs TRBV5-8 and TRBJ1-1; D gene unclear. The CDR3 is 16 residues long. V dropped 0 bases and J dropped 2 bases, with 14 bases sitting between them. Germline loops: CDR1 SGHTS, CDR2 YDEGEE. CDR3: CASSLGTFSDNTEAFF. CDR3 DNA sequence: TGTGCCAGCAGCTTGGGTACATTTAGCGACAACACTGAAGCTTTCTTT.

The V gene is TRBV12-3 or TRBV12-4, the J gene TRBJ2-5, with D perhaps TRBD1 or TRBD2 (5 bases each). The CDR3 sequence is 13 residues long. The ends were cut back, 5 bases at V and 10 bases at J, with 17 bases in the middle. The CDR3 nucleotides read TGTGCCAGCAGTCGGACTGGCCTAGGGGACCAGTACTTC. It translates to CASSRTGLGDQYF.

The V gene is TRBV20-1, the J gene TRBJ2-7, with 9 bases aligning to TRBD1. The CDR3 covers 15 residues. Trimming at V came to 0 bases and at J to 3 bases, leaving 6 bases not matched to a gene. The germline CDR1 and CDR2 sequences are DFQATT and SNEGSKA (reference sequence). The CDR3 here is CSARDGDRVGYEQYF. DNA of the CDR3: TGCAGTGCTAGAGATGGGGACAGGGTAGGCTACGAGCAGTACTTC.

This clonotype was observed at least ten times. The genes are TRBV3-1 and TRBJ2-3, with D unclear. The V and J ends lost 6 bases and 3 bases respectively, with 4 bases between them. Per germline, CDR1 LGHDT and CDR2 YNNKEL (reference sequence). The CDR3 runs to 11 residues. The DNA of the CDR3 is TGTGCCAGCAGAGATACAGATACGCAGTATTTT. This encodes CASRDTDTQYF.

The V gene is TRBV10-3, the J gene TRBJ1-2, with TRBD1 identical over 9 bases. Germline V gene data show CDR1 as ENHRY and CDR2 as SYGVKD. The CDR3 has 14 amino acids. After removal of 7 bases from V and 1 base from J, the junction contained 4 bases not matched to a gene. CDR3 bases: TGTGCCATCACCCGGGACAGGGATAACTATGGCTACACCTTC. It specifies CAITRDRDNYGYTF.

The V and J genes are TRBV7-8 and TRBJ1-6; D is ambiguous. From germline, CDR1 is SGHVS and CDR2 FQNEAQ. The CDR3 covers 14 residues. Trimming removed 0 bases at V and 6 bases at J, with 6 bases between. CDR3 sequence reads: CASSLAQTNSPLHF. The CDR3 bases are TGTGCCAGCAGCTTAGCGCAGACTAATTCACCCCTCCACTTT.

The chain carries TRBV19 and TRBJ1-2, with no clear D. V dropped 3 bases and J dropped 0 bases, with 8 bases sitting between them. The germline V gene has CDR1 LNHDA and CDR2 SQIVND (reference sequence). The length of the CDR3 is 14 residues. The CDR3 spells CASSINPTNYGYTF. CDR3 DNA sequence: TGTGCCAGTAGTATCAATCCGACTAACTATGGCTACACCTTC.

This sequence joins TRBV29-1 and TRBJ1-1; TRBD1 might be the D (6 bases). The CDR3 runs to 15 residues. Trimming pared 6 bases from V and 4 bases from J, leaving 21 bases between. Germline CDR1 and CDR2: SQVTM and ANQGSEA. The CDR3 spells CSVDEEKGVITEAFF. The DNA for the CDR3 is TGCAGCGTCGACGAAGAGAAGGGGGTTATCACTGAAGCTTTCTTT.

In this sample, this clonotype turned up many times. The CDR3 sequence is CASSAAGGSTGELFF. In DNA form, the CDR3 reads TGTGCCAGCAGCGCGGCGGGGGGGAGCACCGGGGAGCTGTTTTTT. J is TRBJ2-2 and V is TRBV7-3; 9 nucleotides match TRBD2. This CDR3 has 15 amino acids. Germline-derived CDR1 and CDR2 are SGHTA and FQGTGA. V gave up 5 bases and J gave up 4 bases; unmatched junction bases: 5.

In its sample, this clonotype was seen many times. The CDR3 sequence: CASRSTGSETQYF. The CDR3 nucleotides are TGTGCCAGCAGATCAACAGGTTCGGAGACCCAGTACTTC. V usage is TRBV6-1 and J usage is TRBJ2-5, with a possible D match to TRBD1 (5 bases). There are 13 residues in the CDR3. The germline gives CDR1 MNHNS, CDR2 SASEGT. Deletions cut 6 bases from V and 5 bases from J, with 13 bases between.

The chain uses TRBV9 and TRBJ1-6, with 8 nucleotides matching TRBD1. J lost 10 bases, V lost 3 bases, and 9 bases had no gene match. The germline V gene encodes CDR1 SGDLS and CDR2 YYNGEE. This CDR3 region has 15 residues. CDR3 region: CASSGDRGDYSPLHF. For the CDR3, the DNA is TGTGCCAGCAGCGGAGACAGGGGAGACTACTCACCCCTCCACTTT.

In its sample, this clonotype was seen many times. This chain joins TRBV12-3 or TRBV12-4 and TRBJ1-2; D gene ambiguous. Trimming removed 3 bases at V and 4 bases at J, with 9 bases between. This CDR3 is built from 13 residues. CDR3 sequence reads: CASSFRSLYGYTF. CDR3 sequence (DNA): TGTGCCAGCAGTTTCCGGTCCCTCTATGGCTACACCTTC.

This clonotype was observed many times. The rearrangement links TRBV2 to TRBJ1-1; possible D gene TRBD1, 6 bases. The CDR3 is 15 residues long. Germline CDR1 SNHLY, CDR2 FYNNEI. V was cut by 3 bases and J by 5 bases, with 16 bases left in between. CDR3 protein: CASSDRTVPGTEAFF. The DNA of the CDR3 is TGTGCCAGCAGTGACCGGACAGTCCCGGGGACTGAAGCTTTCTTT.

This clonotype was counted only a few times. The rearrangement joins TRBV6-1 to TRBJ1-1, with D maybe TRBD1 (6 bases). In germline, CDR1 is MNHNS, CDR2 SASEGT. The CDR3 has 13 residues. V lost 8 bases and J lost 1, with 11 bases in between. This CDR3 is CASLYRENTEAFF. CDR3 bases: TGTGCCAGCCTCTACAGGGAGAACACTGAAGCTTTCTTT.

There are a few counts of this clonotype. J is TRBJ2-7 and V is TRBV3-1, with 10 bases aligning to TRBD1. J gave up 3 bases and V 1 base, and 6 bases lay outside the gene matches. The CDR3 totals 16 residues. CDR1 is LGHDT and CDR2 is YNNKEL in the germline V gene (reference sequence). As DNA, the CDR3 is TGTGCCAGCAGCCAAGTACCCGGGACAGGGGACTACGAGCAGTACTTC. Amino acids: CASSQVPGTGDYEQYF.

The sample holds many counts of this clonotype. V usage is TRBV9 and J usage is TRBJ1-2; D is ambiguous. The CDR3 is 13 residues long. Germline V gives CDR1 SGDLS, CDR2 YYNGEE. Deletions cut 4 bases from V and 0 bases from J, with 7 bases between. In DNA form, the CDR3 reads TGTGCCAGCAGCCAGGACGCTAACTATGGCTACACCTTC. Protein product: CASSQDANYGYTF.